Sequencing of this T cell receptor beta chain was carried out in a study of T-cell memory formation after mild COVID-19. Study overall: The study found TCR clusters largely donor specific.

TCR alpha and TCR beta cDNA libraries with sample barcodes and UMIs came from 5'RACE using constant-segment primers. In TCRdb, the 5' RACE reads were re-called with MiXCR into one record per CDR3 protein. Of about 350,000 distinct CDR3 sequences in the sample, under 25% were seen once. CDR1 MNHEY and CDR2 SVGEGT come from the germline V gene. V dropped 0 bases and J dropped 3 bases, with 21 bases sitting between them. The CDR3 consists of 18 residues. Study observations and caveats: Among clones contracting day 15 to 85, CD4/CD8 was balanced, whereas later expanders leaned CD4+.

This clonotype showed up just a few times. Its target is unknown. V gene TRBV6-2 or TRBV6-3 combines with J gene TRBJ2-7, with D possibly matching TRBD2 (6 bases). The receptor was derived from a man between 18 and 29 years old who had mild COVID-19 (a few samples of this study predate the infection). Cell type and time point are not known. Sequencing used PBMCs or a T cell subset sorted from them (not recorded which). The CDR3 DNA follows: TGTGCCAGCAGTTACTCCTTCGATGCGGGGAGCGGATTCTACGAGCAGTACTTC. Amino acids: CASSYSFDAGSGFYEQYF.